Here is one T cell receptor beta chain with its context. The length of the CDR3 is 15 residues. V lost 5 bases to trimming and J lost 7 bases, with 21 bases between them. Germline-derived CDR1 and CDR2 are SGHTA and FQGTGA. The sample belongs to a study of T cell changes during pregnancy in multiple sclerosis. Method: immunoSEQ multiplex PCR; TCRdb's copy keeps in-frame clones and lacks some. The table lists just over 30,000 clones, over 80% of them singletons, with approximately 8.7% in the top ten. This receptor was obtained from a female donor with multiple sclerosis, enrolled in a pregnancy study. The sample consisted of CD8+ T cells from peripheral blood mononuclear cells, taken in the first trimester of pregnancy. J is TRBJ2-7 and V is TRBV7-3; tentatively, D is TRBD2 (9 bases). The CDR3 DNA sequence: TGTGCCAGCAGCCAGGGGGCGGGAGGGCCAGGGGAGCAGTACTTC. Protein: CASSQGAGGPGEQYF.